The present T cell receptor beta chain was sequenced within a study of T cell repertoires in cytomegalovirus infection. Whole-study context: Public TCR beta signatures marked donors with CMV infection and the matching HLA. General study points: Dominant in the ex vivo response were TCR beta clonotypes restricted by HLA-C and specific for CMV. Adding up the frequency of public TCR beta families identified people who carried CMV plus the relevant HLA.

TCRdb called the reads again in MiXCR, with one record for every CDR3 protein. The profile shows 200,000 to 300,000 distinct CDR3 sequences, roughly 15% of them singletons. As regards this clonotype: The target antigen is unknown.

The sequence came from a human donor in good health (CMV status not recorded). Some clones in this sample may be carry-over from other donors' samples. The sample comprised PBMCs.

CDR3 amino acids: CASSLGVKPQHF. CDR3 nucleotide sequence: TGTGCCAGCAGTTTGGGTGTGAAGCCCCAGCATTTT. The rearrangement joins TRBV28 to TRBJ1-5; D is unresolved. Trimming stripped 3 bases from V and 8 bases from J, with 8 bases between. Germline V gives CDR1 MDHEN, CDR2 SYDVKM. The CDR3 spans 12 residues.